The 27 T cell receptor beta chains given below trace back to one sample, sequenced in a study of T-cell memory formation after mild COVID-19. TCRdb re-derived calls from the 5' RACE reads in MiXCR, one entry per CDR3 protein. The sample contains roughly 310,000 distinct CDR3 sequences, roughly 15% of which appear only once. The sample was PBMCs or a T cell subset sorted from them (not recorded which). The receptors shown here come from a man aged 18 to 35 who had mild COVID-19 (a few samples of this study predate the infection). Cell type and time point are not known.

The rearrangement joins TRBV29-1 to TRBJ1-6; weak D call: TRBD1 (5 bases). The V and J ends lost 7 bases and 6 bases respectively, with 13 bases between them. CDR1 and CDR2 from the germline V gene are SQVTM and ANQGSEA. The CDR3 totals 13 residues. The CDR3 coding sequence is TGCAGCGCAACCGACAGTTTTAATTCACCCCTCCACTTT. Translating it yields CSATDSFNSPLHF.

This clonotype occurred a few times. CDR3 DNA sequence: TGTGCCAGCTCACTTTTCGCGGTGGACACCATATATTTT. It codes for CASSLFAVDTIYF. V usage is TRBV18 and J usage is TRBJ1-3; D unresolved. Germline V gene data show CDR1 as KGHSH and CDR2 as LQKENI. This CDR3 contains 13 residues. The V gene lost 4 bases and the J gene lost 8 bases, with 12 bases spanning the gap. Complete variable domain (other parts from reference TRBV18 and TRBJ1-3): NAGVMQNPRHLVRRRGQEARLRCSPMKGHSHVYWYRQLPEEGLKFMVYLQKENIIDESGMPKERFSAEFPKEGPSILRIQQVVRGDSAAYFCASSLFAVDTIYFGEGSWLTVV.

V is TRBV24-1 and J is TRBJ2-1; no clear D gene. The V gene lost 3 bases and the J gene lost 5 bases, with 13 bases spanning the gap. The CDR3 runs to 15 residues. CDR1 and CDR2 from the germline V gene are KGHDR and SFDVKD. CDR3 nucleotide sequence: TGTGCCACCAGTGATCCGGGCCAGAACAACAATGAGCAGTTCTTC. This gives the protein CATSDPGQNNNEQFF.

This clonotype has only one observation. The J gene is TRBJ1-3, the V gene TRBV20-1; D unclear. Trimming stripped 3 bases from V and 2 bases from J, with 8 bases between. CDR3 length equals 13 residues. CDR1 and CDR2 from the germline V gene are DFQATT and SNEGSKA (reference sequence). The CDR3 nucleotides are TGCAGTGCTAGTTTGCCTGCTGGAAACACCATATATTTT. It codes for CSASLPAGNTIYF.

This clonotype was recorded a few times. At one end, the junction sequence differs from germline, possibly due to a read error. The gene calls are TRBV5-5 and TRBJ1-5; D is perhaps TRBD1 (5 bases). This CDR3 region has 15 residues. Germline V gene lookup returns CDR1 SGHKS and CDR2 YYEKEE (reference sequence). The CDR3 DNA is TGTGCCAGCAACTTGGGGGGGTATAGCAATCAGCCCCAGCATTTT. Translation: CASNLGGYSNQPQHF.

This clonotype was observed many times. The chain combines TRBV27 with TRBJ2-1; 9 bases are a match to TRBD1. The V gene's germline CDR1 is MNHEY and CDR2 SMNVEV (reference sequence). The CDR3 runs 14 residues. The ends lost 10 bases at V and 3 bases at J; junction bases unmatched: 7. CDR3 DNA sequence: TGTGCCATCGCACCGGGACAGGGCTACAATGAGCAGTTCTTC. Its protein product is CAIAPGQGYNEQFF.

For the CDR3, the DNA is TGTGCCAGCGGGGCAGGTGAGCAGTTCTTC. It translates to CASGAGEQFF. The chain has TRBV11-2 and TRBJ2-1, with D possibly matching TRBD1 (5 bases). The length of the CDR3 is 10 residues. Deletions cut 8 bases from V and 9 bases from J, with 8 bases between. The germline V gene has CDR1 SGHAT and CDR2 FQNNGV.

This clonotype was detected ten times or more. The chain couples TRBV12-3 or TRBV12-4 to TRBJ1-1, with TRBD1 as a possible D gene (5 bases). Trimming shortened V by 6 bases and J by 5 bases, and 28 bases separated the two germline ends. The CDR3 runs 18 residues. The CDR3 DNA is TGTGCCAGCAGAGCCCCGGGACGCCCGAACATTATAGGGACTGAAGCTTTCTTT. Protein: CASRAPGRPNIIGTEAFF.

This clonotype showed up many times. The chain links TRBV2 to TRBJ2-4; D tentatively reads TRBD1 or TRBD2 (5 bases each). The CDR3 totals 11 residues. Trimming removed 6 bases from V and 9 bases from J, with 9 bases in between. The germline CDR1 and CDR2 sequences are SNHLY and FYNNEI. The CDR3 region has the DNA TGTGCCAGCAGCTCCGGGGCCATTCAGTACTTC. It yields the protein CASSSGAIQYF.

The chain combines TRBV6-6 with TRBJ2-5, with D perhaps TRBD2 (5 bases). Trimming left V 2 bases short and J 5 bases short, with 12 bases between. Germline V gene sequence: CDR1 MNHNY, CDR2 SVGAGI (reference sequence). The CDR3 is 14 residues long. CDR3 in DNA: TGTGCCAGCAGTTACCCGTGGAGCGGCGAGACCCAGTACTTC. It encodes CASSYPWSGETQYF.

This clonotype was counted at least ten times. The rearrangement links TRBV5-1 to TRBJ2-1, with D maybe TRBD2 (5 bases). The germline V and J ends were trimmed by 2 bases and 0 bases, with 12 bases remaining between them. Per germline, CDR1 SGHRS and CDR2 YFSETQ. The length of the CDR3 is 16 residues. This CDR3 reads CASSLPGSGSYNEQFF. CDR3 sequence (DNA): TGCGCCAGCAGCTTACCGGGGTCCGGCTCCTACAATGAGCAGTTCTTC.

The chain is built from TRBV2 and TRBJ1-2, with no clear D. V lost 4 bases and J 1 base, leaving 13 bases between the germline ends. Germline assignment: CDR1 SNHLY and CDR2 FYNNEI. The CDR3 loop spans 15 amino acids. In DNA, the CDR3 is TGTGCCAGCAGTGTCTTCCCAACCAATAACTATGGCTACACCTTC. This encodes CASSVFPTNNYGYTF. The whole variable domain, remainder taken from reference TRBV2 and TRBJ1-2, is EPEVTQTPSHQVTQMGQEVILRCVPISNHLYFYWYRQILGQKVEFLVSFYNNEISEKSEIFDDQFSVERPDGSNFTLKIRSTKLEDSAMYFCASSVFPTNNYGYTFGSGTRLTVV.

This clonotype was seen ten or more times. The V gene is TRBV7-9, the J gene TRBJ2-7; TRBD1 matches at 10 bases. Germline CDR1 is SEHNR and CDR2 is FQNEAQ (reference sequence). The CDR3 loop spans 13 amino acids. V lost 5 bases and J lost 8; bases outside the gene matches: 6. The CDR3 region is CASSLTGGLQQYV. Written as DNA, the CDR3 is TGTGCCAGCAGCCTGACAGGGGGCCTCCAGCAGTACGTC.

The chain uses TRBV7-6 and TRBJ1-2; D gene ambiguous. Trimming took off 5 bases at V and 4 bases at J, with 14 bases between the two ends. The germline V gene has CDR1 SGHVS and CDR2 FNYEAQ. The length of the CDR3 is 14 residues. The CDR3 bases are TGTGCCAGCAGCCTAGAGGCGTGGCTCTATGGCTACACCTTC. It translates to CASSLEAWLYGYTF.

This clonotype was counted ten times or more. This sequence joins TRBV6-5 and TRBJ1-2; 7 bases map to TRBD1. J lost 4 bases, V lost 5 bases, and 4 bases had no gene match. This CDR3 has 13 residues. The germline CDR1 and CDR2 sequences are MNHEY and SVGAGI. CDR3 amino acids: CASSPGTVYGYTF. The CDR3 DNA is TGTGCCAGCAGTCCCGGGACAGTCTATGGCTACACCTTC.

The chain is built from TRBV11-1 and TRBJ2-7; D may correspond to TRBD1 or TRBD2 (6 bases each). Germline V lookup: CDR1 SGHAT, CDR2 FQDESV (reference sequence). The CDR3 has 15 amino acids. V was clipped by 5 bases and J by 4 bases, with 18 bases between them. In nucleotides, the CDR3 is TGTGCCAGCAGCGGGGGGCCGAAAGGGCCTTACGAGCAGTACGTC. It is translated as CASSGGPKGPYEQYV.

The chain has TRBV12-3 or TRBV12-4 and TRBJ1-2; weak D call: TRBD1 (5 bases). The CDR3 loop spans 12 amino acids. Trimming took off 8 bases at V and 8 bases at J, with 15 bases between the two ends. The CDR3 loop is CASGAGTAGYTF. CDR3 sequence (DNA): TGTGCCAGCGGGGCCGGGACCGCGGGCTACACCTTC.

A few counts support this clonotype. This rearrangement joins TRBV7-9 to TRBJ1-5, with a possible D match to TRBD1 (6 bases). Looked up from germline, CDR1 is SEHNR and CDR2 is FQNEAQ (reference sequence). Deletions cut 4 bases from V and 0 bases from J, with 10 bases between. The CDR3 totals 15 residues. The chain's CDR3 is CASSSLDSSNQPQHF. The CDR3 bases are TGTGCCAGCAGCTCGCTGGACAGTAGCAATCAGCCCCAGCATTTT.

The chain links TRBV14 to TRBJ2-1; D may be TRBD2 (6 bases). This CDR3 contains 15 residues. Germline CDR1 reads SGHDN; CDR2 reads FVKESK. V lost 1 base, J lost 7 bases, and 14 bases lay in between. The CDR3 bases are TGTGCCAGCAGCCAAGGGCGGGGCCCTGTGAATGAGCAGTTCTTC. Its translation is CASSQGRGPVNEQFF.

This clonotype has a count of ten or more. V usage is TRBV19 and J usage is TRBJ1-1, with D uncertain. V was clipped by 6 bases and J by 0 bases, with 17 bases between them. The V gene's germline CDR1 is LNHDA and CDR2 SQIVND (reference sequence). The CDR3 loop spans 16 amino acids. CDR3 coding DNA: TGTGCCAGTAGCATCAAAGGACGCCTCATGAACACTGAAGCTTTCTTT. This translates into CASSIKGRLMNTEAFF.

The chain is built from TRBV6-5 and TRBJ1-6; 7 positions match TRBD1. The germline V gene has CDR1 MNHEY and CDR2 SVGAGI. This CDR3 is built from 16 residues. With V trimmed by 8 bases and J by 7 bases, 14 bases remained unmatched. The CDR3 nucleotides read TGTGCCAGCGCCCTGGCAGGGACAGTCCCGAATTCACCCCTCCACTTT. This gives the protein CASALAGTVPNSPLHF.

There are a few counts of this clonotype. The chain employs TRBV7-8 and TRBJ1-2; 9 positions match TRBD1. Trimming at V came to 4 bases and at J to 4 bases, leaving 13 bases not matched to a gene. In germline, CDR1 is SGHVS, CDR2 FQNEAQ. The CDR3 totals 17 residues. The CDR3 here is CASSSPTGTGFGYGYTF. The DNA for the CDR3 is TGTGCCAGCAGCTCTCCCACCGGGACAGGGTTTGGCTATGGCTACACCTTC. The full variable domain, completed using reference TRBV7-8 and TRBJ1-2, is GAGVSQSPRYKVAKRGQDVALRCDPISGHVSLFWYQQALGQGPEFLTYFQNEAQLDKSGLPSDRFFAERPEGSVSTLKIQRTQQEDSAVYLCASSSPTGTGFGYGYTFGSGTRLTVV.

The table lists this clonotype with a few counts. V gene TRBV4-1 combines with J gene TRBJ2-2; no clear D gene. This CDR3 has 18 residues. V was clipped by 0 bases and J by 3 bases, with 17 bases between them. In germline, CDR1 is MGHRA, CDR2 YSYEKL. The CDR3 here is CASSQDSLGNEDTGELFF. The CDR3 DNA reads as TGCGCCAGCAGCCAAGATTCTTTAGGGAACGAGGACACCGGGGAGCTGTTTTTT.

The chain has TRBV5-1 and TRBJ2-7, with D maybe TRBD2 (5 bases). Trimming stripped 4 bases from V and 3 bases from J, with 17 bases between. This CDR3 contains 15 residues. Looked up from germline, CDR1 is SGHRS and CDR2 is YFSETQ. The CDR3: CASSPRGSRGYEQYF. The CDR3 nucleotides are TGCGCCAGCAGCCCGCGAGGGTCCCGGGGCTACGAGCAGTACTTC.

The rearrangement links TRBV19 to TRBJ1-2; no clear D. There are 12 residues in the CDR3. Trimming shortened V by 3 bases and J by 8 bases, and 10 bases separated the two germline ends. The germline V gene encodes CDR1 LNHDA and CDR2 SQIVND (reference sequence). The CDR3 sequence: CASSIIIGGYTF. Here the CDR3 DNA reads TGTGCCAGTAGTATCATAATTGGCGGCTACACCTTC.

CDR3 nucleotides: TGCAGCGTTGAAGAAAATATCGGCAGACTCACAGATACGCAGTATTTT. Protein sequence: CSVEENIGRLTDTQYF. The chain carries TRBV29-1 and TRBJ2-3, with no clear D. Germline loops: CDR1 SQVTM, CDR2 ANQGSEA. This CDR3 has 16 residues. V lost 0 bases to trimming and J lost 2 bases, with 15 bases between them.

The table lists this clonotype with many counts. The chain is built from TRBV7-6 and TRBJ2-5; 10 nucleotides line up with TRBD1. V gave up 4 bases and J gave up 5 bases; unmatched junction bases: 7. The CDR3 sequence is 15 residues long. In germline, CDR1 is SGHVS, CDR2 FNYEAQ. CDR3 in amino acids: CASSSRQGAMETQYF. CDR3 in DNA: TGTGCCAGCAGCTCCAGACAGGGGGCAATGGAGACCCAGTACTTC.